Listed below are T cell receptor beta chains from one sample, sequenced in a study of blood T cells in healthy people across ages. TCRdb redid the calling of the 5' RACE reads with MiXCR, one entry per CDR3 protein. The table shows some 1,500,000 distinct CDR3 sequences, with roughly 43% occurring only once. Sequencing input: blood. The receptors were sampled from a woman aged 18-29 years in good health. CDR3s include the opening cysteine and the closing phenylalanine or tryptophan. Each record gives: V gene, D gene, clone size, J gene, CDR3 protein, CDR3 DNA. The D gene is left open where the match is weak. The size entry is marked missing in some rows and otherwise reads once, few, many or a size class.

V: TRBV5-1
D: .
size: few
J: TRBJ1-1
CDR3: CASSLGGRILNTEAFF
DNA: TGCGCCAGCAGCCTGGGGGGGAGAATCTTGAACACTGAAGCTTTCTTT

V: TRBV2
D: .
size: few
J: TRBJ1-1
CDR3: CASSEALRGRAFF
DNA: TGTGCCAGCAGTGAAGCGCTTCGGGGAAGAGCTTTCTTT

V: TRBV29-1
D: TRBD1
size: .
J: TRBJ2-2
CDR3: CSALTGADTGELFF
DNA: TGCAGCGCCCTGACAGGGGCCGACACCGGGGAGCTGTTTTTT

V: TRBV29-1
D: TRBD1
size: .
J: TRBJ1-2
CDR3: CSVGKTGGIYGYTF
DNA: TGCAGCGTTGGAAAGACAGGGGGGATCTATGGCTACACCTTC

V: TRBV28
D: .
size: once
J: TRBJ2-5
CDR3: CASSPMGTQYF
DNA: TGTGCCAGCAGCCCCATGGGGACCCAGTACTTC

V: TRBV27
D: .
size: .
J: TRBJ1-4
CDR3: CASSSLGDRYEKLFF
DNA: TGTGCCAGCAGTTCATTGGGGGACCGCTATGAAAAACTGTTTTTT

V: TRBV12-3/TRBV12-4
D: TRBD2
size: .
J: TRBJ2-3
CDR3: CASSLFLAGGLSDTQYF
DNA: TGTGCCAGCAGTTTGTTTCTAGCGGGGGGGCTCTCAGATACGCAGTATTTT

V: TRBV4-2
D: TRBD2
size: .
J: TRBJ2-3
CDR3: CASSQNLAGMTDTQYF
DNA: TGTGCCAGCAGCCAAAACCTAGCGGGAATGACAGATACGCAGTATTTT

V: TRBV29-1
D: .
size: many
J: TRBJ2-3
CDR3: CSVVGTPSTDTQYF
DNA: TGCAGCGTTGTGGGGACACCTAGCACAGATACGCAGTATTTT

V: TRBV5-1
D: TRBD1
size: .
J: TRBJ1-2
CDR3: CASSLGTGVDYGYTF
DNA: TGCGCCAGCAGCTTGGGTACAGGGGTGGACTATGGCTACACCTTC

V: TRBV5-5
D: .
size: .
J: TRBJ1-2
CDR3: CASSFPGRTNYGYTF
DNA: TGTGCCAGCAGCTTCCCCGGGAGAACGAACTATGGCTACACCTTC

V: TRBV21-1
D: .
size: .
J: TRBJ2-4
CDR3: CASSKGGGSHPNIQYF
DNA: TGTGCCAGCAGCAAAGGAGGGGGCAGTCACCCAAACATTCAGTACTTC

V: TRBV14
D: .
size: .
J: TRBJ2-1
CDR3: CASSFFDSEQFF
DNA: TGTGCCAGCAGCTTTTTTGACTCGGAGCAGTTCTTC

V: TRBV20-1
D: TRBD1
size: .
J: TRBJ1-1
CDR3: CSLQQGPRTEAFF
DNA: TGCAGTCTACAACAGGGGCCCCGTACTGAAGCTTTCTTT

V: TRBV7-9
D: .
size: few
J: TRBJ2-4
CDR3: CASSLADTLSKNIQYF
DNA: TGTGCCAGCAGCTTAGCGGACACATTGAGCAAAAACATTCAGTACTTC

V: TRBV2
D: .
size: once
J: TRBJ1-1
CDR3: CASSEAGPYTEAFF
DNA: TGTGCCAGCAGTGAAGCGGGGCCATACACTGAAGCTTTCTTT

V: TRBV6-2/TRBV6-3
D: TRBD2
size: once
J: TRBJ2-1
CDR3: CASSSTPSGTYNEQFF
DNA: TGTGCCAGCAGTAGCACCCCTAGCGGGACTTACAATGAGCAGTTCTTC

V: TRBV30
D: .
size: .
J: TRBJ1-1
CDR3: CAWSVWGREAFF
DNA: TGTGCCTGGAGTGTATGGGGCAGAGAAGCTTTCTTT

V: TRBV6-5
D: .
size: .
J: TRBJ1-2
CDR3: CASSYSSYLNYGYTF
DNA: TGTGCCAGCAGTTACTCGAGTTACTTAAACTATGGCTACACCTTC

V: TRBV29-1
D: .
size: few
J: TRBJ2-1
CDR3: CSVVEGASGPGSYNEQFF
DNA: TGCAGCGTTGTTGAGGGGGCTAGCGGCCCTGGCTCCTACAATGAGCAGTTCTTC

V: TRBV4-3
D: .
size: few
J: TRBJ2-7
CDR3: CASSQEGIRGISSSYEQYF
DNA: TGCGCCAGCAGCCAAGAAGGTATTCGCGGGATAAGTAGTTCCTACGAGCAGTACTTC

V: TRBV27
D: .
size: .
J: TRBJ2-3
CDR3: CASTENGVSTDTQYF
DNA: TGTGCCAGCACCGAAAACGGGGTGAGCACAGATACGCAGTATTTT

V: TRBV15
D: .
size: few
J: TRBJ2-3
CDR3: CATSKVLSSTDTQYF
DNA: TGTGCCACCAGCAAGGTCCTATCTAGCACAGATACGCAGTATTTT

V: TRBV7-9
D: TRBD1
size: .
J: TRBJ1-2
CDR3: CASSLVVRGDYGYTF
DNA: TGTGCCAGCAGCTTAGTTGTCAGGGGGGACTATGGCTACACCTTC

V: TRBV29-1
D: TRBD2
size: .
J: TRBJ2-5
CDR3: CSVAGGPGNEQYF
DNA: TGCAGCGTAGCGGGAGGCCCGGGCAATGAGCAGTACTTC

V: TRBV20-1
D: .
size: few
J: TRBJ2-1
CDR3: CSASGGQDEQFF
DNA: TGCAGTGCTAGCGGGGGCCAGGATGAGCAGTTCTTC

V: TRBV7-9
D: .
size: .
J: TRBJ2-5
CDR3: CASSARWETQYF
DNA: TGTGCCAGCAGCGCCCGTTGGGAGACCCAGTACTTC

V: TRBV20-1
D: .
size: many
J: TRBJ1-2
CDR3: CSARGTYGYTF
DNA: TGCAGTGCTAGGGGAACCTATGGCTACACCTTC

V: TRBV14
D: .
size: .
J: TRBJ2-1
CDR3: CASSQTSRAPYNEQFF
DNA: TGTGCCAGCAGCCAGACATCGAGGGCGCCTTACAATGAGCAGTTCTTC

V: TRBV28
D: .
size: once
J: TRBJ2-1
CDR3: CASTFGYEQFF
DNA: TGTGCCAGCACTTTCGGTTACGAGCAGTTCTTC

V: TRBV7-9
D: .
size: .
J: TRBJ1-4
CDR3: CASSPPGGAPEKLFF
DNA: TGTGCCAGCAGCCCTCCAGGCGGGGCCCCTGAAAAACTGTTTTTT